The next 10 T cell receptor beta chains were all read from a single sample in a study of blood T cell repertoires in COVID-19. TCRdb keeps only in-frame clones here, not all; method: immunoSEQ multiplex PCR. The sample contains some 220,000 clones, 80% to 90% of which appear only once. Material for sequencing was peripheral blood. Source of these receptors: an elderly woman with active or convalescent COVID-19.

The chain carries TRBV3-1 (or the pseudogene TRBV3-2) and TRBJ2-1; perhaps TRBD2 as D (6 bases). The CDR3 loop spans 15 amino acids. V lost 8 bases to trimming and J lost 9 bases, with 23 bases between them. CDR1 is LGHDT, CDR2 YNNKEL, per germline (reference sequence). CDR3 amino acids: CASGFGGGSLGEQFF. CDR3 coding DNA: TGTGCCAGCGGGTTCGGGGGAGGATCATTGGGTGAGCAGTTCTTC.

CDR3 residues: CASSPGGTGVIYGYTF. CDR3 in DNA: TGTGCCAGCAGCCCCGGAGGGACAGGGGTCATTTATGGCTACACCTTC. The chain links TRBV7-2 to TRBJ1-2; 10 bases align to TRBD1. The germline V gene encodes CDR1 SGHTA and CDR2 FQGNSA. The CDR3 spans 16 residues. The junction had 11 bases not matched to a gene; V was cut back by 5 bases and J by 5 bases. The full variable domain, in which reference TRBV7-2 and TRBJ1-2 provide the parts outside the CDR3, is GAGVSQSPSNKVTEKGKDVELRCDPISGHTALYWYRQSLGQGLEFLIYFQGNSAPDKSGLPSDRFSAERTGGSVSTLTIQRTQQEDSAVYLCASSPGGTGVIYGYTFGSGTRLTVV.

This clone was recorded a few times. The chain is built from TRBV7-2 and TRBJ2-5; TRBD2 aligns across 8 bases. This CDR3 is built from 15 residues. Germline values: CDR1 SGHTA, CDR2 FQGNSA. The V segment lost 5 bases and the J segment 6 bases; nucleotides outside the gene matches: 11. In DNA, the CDR3 is TGTGCCAGCAGCCCTGGGCGGGGGGCCCCCCAGACCCAGTACTTC. The encoded protein is CASSPGRGAPQTQYF.

V gene TRBV7-2 combines with J gene TRBJ1-4, with 7 bases identical to TRBD1. Germline lookup yields CDR1 SGHTA and CDR2 FQGNSA. Trimming took 5 bases from V and 7 from J; bases not matched to a gene: 10. The CDR3 spans 15 residues. CDR3 in DNA: TGTGCCAGCAGCCTTACAGGGGCAAATCTTGAAAAACTGTTTTTT. Encoded protein: CASSLTGANLEKLFF.

This chain uses TRBV7-2 with TRBJ2-7; D gene uncertain. Looked up from germline, CDR1 is SGHTA and CDR2 is FQGNSA. This CDR3 has 13 amino acids. The V gene lost 0 bases and the J gene lost 4 bases, with 7 bases spanning the gap. CDR3 bases: TGTGCCAGCAGCTTAGCGCTCTATTACGAGCAGTACTTC. This codes for CASSLALYYEQYF.

The J gene is TRBJ1-2, the V gene TRBV2; D may be TRBD1 (6 bases). This CDR3 has 14 amino acids. Germline V gene sequence: CDR1 SNHLY, CDR2 FYNNEI. Trimming pared 6 bases from V and 4 bases from J, leaving 15 bases between. CDR3 loop: CASRRTVLIYGYTF. The CDR3 bases are TGTGCCAGCAGGAGGACAGTACTCATCTATGGCTACACCTTC.

V is TRBV19 and J is TRBJ2-4; 7 bases fit TRBD1. Trimming removed 3 bases from V and 3 bases from J; junction bases left unmatched: 11. Germline V gene sequence: CDR1 LNHDA, CDR2 SQIVND (reference sequence). This CDR3 region has 17 residues. The CDR3 DNA is TGTGCCAGTAGTATTCCCGGGACAGTGGGGGTCAAAAACATTCAGTACTTC. The encoded protein is CASSIPGTVGVKNIQYF.

The chain is built from TRBV18 and TRBJ1-1; D is possibly TRBD1 (6 bases). The CDR3 consists of 14 residues. With 3 bases removed from V and 3 bases from J, the gap between germline ends came to 11 bases. The germline CDR1 and CDR2 sequences are KGHSH and LQKENI. For the CDR3, the DNA is TGTGCCAGCTCACCCGTACAGGGTTACACTGAAGCTTTCTTT. This sequence encodes CASSPVQGYTEAFF.

The table lists this clone with a count of one. This rearrangement joins TRBV18 to TRBJ2-1, with 9 bases that match TRBD2. The V and J ends lost 3 bases and 7 bases, in that order; junction bases with no gene match: 7. The CDR3 has 15 amino acids. Germline V gives CDR1 KGHSH, CDR2 LQKENI. The CDR3 spells CASSPYSGSKNEQFF. The CDR3 region has the DNA TGTGCCAGCTCACCTTATAGCGGGAGTAAAAATGAGCAGTTCTTC.

Details on this clone: The sample contains more than one DNA sequence encoding this CDR3. The chain has TRBV11-2 and TRBJ2-5, with TRBD2 identical over 7 bases. The CDR3 is 14 residues long. Germline CDR1 and CDR2: SGHAT and FQNNGV. The V segment lost 1 base and the J segment 5 bases; nucleotides outside the gene matches: 4. The CDR3 sequence is CASSLGGGGETQYF. CDR3 in DNA: TGTGCCAGCAGCTTAGGCGGGGGAGGGGAGACCCAGTACTTC.